Presented here are 26 T cell receptor beta chains from one specimen sequenced in a study of T cells in Graves' hyperthyroidism and ophthalmopathy. TCR beta CDR3 regions were amplified from RNA transcripts. TCR CDR3 regions were first amplified by RT-PCR with HTBI primers. TCRdb processed the multiplex PCR reads anew with MiXCR; each CDR3 protein has one entry. The sample comprises 400,000 to 500,000 distinct CDR3 sequences, roughly an eighth of which are singletons, and 4% to 6.5% rests with the top ten. The specimen sequenced was blood. The receptor source for this set is a woman aged 18-30 years with Graves' hyperthyroidism.

This clonotype came up a few times. The chain recombines TRBV4-3 with TRBJ2-1, with D perhaps matching TRBD1 (6 bases). Deletions cut 3 bases from V and 6 bases from J, with 12 bases between. The length of the CDR3 is 14 residues. Looked up from germline, CDR1 is LGHNA and CDR2 is YSLEER. In DNA form, the CDR3 reads TGCGCCAGCAGCCAGCCCGGACAGTCCAATGAGCAGTTCTTC. This translates into CASSQPGQSNEQFF.

In its sample, this clonotype was seen many times. The V call is TRBV7-2, the J call TRBJ2-3, with D possibly TRBD2 on 6 matching bases. V lost 2 bases to trimming and J lost 2 bases, with 11 bases between them. The germline V gene has CDR1 SGHTA and CDR2 FQGNSA. This CDR3 has 15 amino acids. The CDR3 DNA reads TGTGCCAGCAGCTTACAGCGGACTAACACAGATACGCAGTATTTT. Its protein is CASSLQRTNTDTQYF.

This clonotype was observed a few times. This rearrangement joins TRBV11-2 to TRBJ2-1; 7 bases fit TRBD1. CDR1 and CDR2 (germline): SGHAT, FQNNGV. The CDR3 totals 16 residues. J lost 3 bases, V lost 5 bases, and 10 bases had no gene match. The CDR3 here is CASSPEWDSLYNEQFF. The CDR3 region has the DNA TGTGCCAGCAGCCCCGAGTGGGACAGCCTCTACAATGAGCAGTTCTTC.

Concerning this clonotype itself: This may be a read error, as it is one base from a much larger clone. The V call is TRBV7-9, the J call TRBJ2-5, with D maybe TRBD2 (5 bases). Germline V gene sequence: CDR1 SEHNR, CDR2 FQNEAQ (reference sequence). The CDR3 runs 14 residues. The CDR3 loop reads CASSPWMGRETQHF. The CDR3 DNA follows: TGTGCCAGCAGTCCATGGATGGGGAGAGAGACCCAGCACTTC.

In its sample, this clonotype was seen many times. The chain carries TRBV6-2 or TRBV6-3 and TRBJ1-5; 11 bases line up with TRBD1. The trim removed 7 bases at V and 4 bases at J, leaving 3 bases unmatched. Germline V lookup: CDR1 MNHEY, CDR2 SVGEGT. The CDR3 runs to 14 residues. The CDR3 region is CASTGTGGNQPQHF. The DNA of the CDR3 is TGTGCCAGCACCGGGACAGGGGGTAATCAGCCCCAGCATTTT.

The chain employs TRBV11-2 and TRBJ2-1; 12 nucleotides agree with TRBD2. Germline V gene lookup returns CDR1 SGHAT and CDR2 FQNNGV. Losses at the gene ends were 1 base for V and 5 bases for J; bases not matched to a gene: 9. The CDR3 consists of 18 residues. CDR3 protein: CASSLVPMTSGSNNEQFF. In nucleotides, the CDR3 is TGTGCCAGCAGCTTAGTCCCTATGACTAGCGGGAGCAACAATGAGCAGTTCTTC.

This clonotype was seen repeatedly, ten times or more. The genes are TRBV11-2 and TRBJ2-7; D uncertain. Germline loops: CDR1 SGHAT, CDR2 FQNNGV. CDR3 length equals 13 residues. The V and J ends lost 0 bases and 6 bases respectively, with 9 bases between them. This CDR3 is CASSLEGRGEQYF. In nucleotides, the CDR3 is TGTGCCAGCAGCTTAGAGGGTAGAGGCGAGCAGTACTTC.

This clonotype was seen many times. This chain uses TRBV18 with TRBJ2-3, with D uncertain. The CDR3 covers 15 residues. V lost 3 bases and J lost 0, with 10 bases in between. CDR1 KGHSH and CDR2 LQKENI come from the germline V gene. DNA for the CDR3: TGTGCCAGCTCACCGACCTTCGCTAGCACAGATACGCAGTATTTT. This sequence encodes CASSPTFASTDTQYF.

This chain joins TRBV6-1 and TRBJ2-1; tentatively, D is TRBD1 or TRBD2 (5 bases each). Germline CDR1 MNHNS, CDR2 SASEGT. This CDR3 comprises 11 residues. Trimming took 6 bases from V and 10 from J, leaving 10 bases between them. CDR3 sequence reads: CASRGDVEQFF. CDR3 DNA sequence: TGTGCCAGCAGAGGGGACGTAGAGCAGTTCTTC.

This clonotype has a count of ten or more. This chain uses TRBV20-1 with TRBJ2-2; possible D gene TRBD1, 5 bases. The CDR3 spans 15 residues. Germline V gene lookup returns CDR1 DFQATT and CDR2 SNEGSKA (reference sequence). The V gene lost 3 bases and the J gene lost 1 base, with 12 bases spanning the gap. The CDR3 DNA sequence: TGCAGTGCTAGTGGTGGGGCCTTGAACACCGGGGAGCTGTTTTTT. This gives the protein CSASGGALNTGELFF.

This clonotype occurred many times. The CDR3 DNA reads TGTGCCTGGAACCACATGGGACAGGGGAGCGGGGGAGGCTACACCTTC. This encodes CAWNHMGQGSGGGYTF. The chain employs TRBV30 and TRBJ1-2, with 10 bases fitting TRBD1. The ends lost 4 bases at V and 8 bases at J; junction bases unmatched: 16. CDR3 length equals 16 residues. CDR1 and CDR2 (germline): GTSNPN, SVGIG (reference sequence).

This clonotype was detected ten times or more. The chain carries TRBV28 and TRBJ2-5; the D gene is possibly TRBD2 (6 bases). There are 16 residues in the CDR3. Trimming left V 8 bases short and J 2 bases short, with 21 bases between. Per germline, CDR1 MDHEN and CDR2 SYDVKM. The CDR3 reads CASHGGNADNQETQYF. The CDR3, as DNA: TGTGCCAGCCACGGCGGGAACGCGGACAATCAAGAGACCCAGTACTTC.

This clonotype appeared many times. This sequence joins TRBV7-2 and TRBJ2-7, with 8 bases that match TRBD2. Germline loops: CDR1 SGHTA, CDR2 FQGNSA. Losses at the gene ends were 4 bases for V and 0 bases for J; bases not matched to a gene: 5. The CDR3 runs to 15 residues. DNA for the CDR3: TGTGCCAGCAGCTCTAGCGGGCCTAGCTCCTACGAGCAGTACTTC. Translating gives CASSSSGPSSYEQYF.

In this sample, this clonotype turned up many times. The chain couples TRBV6-1 to TRBJ2-1; D ambiguous. From germline, CDR1 is MNHNS and CDR2 SASEGT. Trimming removed 4 bases at V and 6 bases at J, with 13 bases between. The CDR3 length is 14 residues. Here the CDR3 DNA reads TGTGCCAGCAGTGTCCAATCATTCAGCAATGAGCAGTTCTTC. Its protein product is CASSVQSFSNEQFF.

Ten or more counts support this clonotype. This chain uses TRBV28 with TRBJ1-5, with D unresolved. CDR3 size: 12 residues. V was cut by 10 bases and J by 0 bases, with 7 bases left in between. CDR1 MDHEN and CDR2 SYDVKM come from the germline V gene. DNA of the CDR3: TGTGCCATCAAGGGTAGCAATCAGCCCCAGCATTTT. This codes for CAIKGSNQPQHF.

This clonotype was seen repeatedly, ten times or more. This chain uses TRBV24-1 with TRBJ1-2; D unclear. From germline, CDR1 is KGHDR and CDR2 SFDVKD. V was trimmed by 1 base and J by 2 bases, leaving 7 bases between them. This CDR3 has 14 amino acids. The CDR3 DNA sequence: TGTGCCACCAGTGATTTAAGAGGGAACTATGGCTACACCTTC. This translates into CATSDLRGNYGYTF.

This clonotype was found many times. The chain recombines TRBV28 with TRBJ2-4, with 7 positions matching TRBD1. Germline values: CDR1 MDHEN, CDR2 SYDVKM. The CDR3 has 14 residues. Trimming removed 6 bases from V and 6 bases from J; junction bases left unmatched: 8. The CDR3 DNA follows: TGTGCCAGCAGCGTAGGGGGCAGGGGAAACATTCAGTACTTC. Its protein product is CASSVGGRGNIQYF.

In this sample, this clonotype turned up a few times. The CDR3: CASSKFSETQYF. DNA for the CDR3: TGTGCCAGCAGTAAATTCTCGGAGACCCAGTACTTC. The V and J genes are TRBV28 and TRBJ2-5; D remains ambiguous. CDR3 length equals 12 residues. Germline CDR1 is MDHEN and CDR2 is SYDVKM. V was pared by 5 bases and J by 5 bases, with 9 bases between.

This clonotype was seen only a few times. V is TRBV6-1 and J is TRBJ2-3, with D perhaps matching TRBD1 or TRBD2 (5 bases each). Per the germline V gene, CDR1 is MNHNS and CDR2 is SASEGT. This CDR3 spans 17 amino acids. With 2 bases removed from V and 0 bases from J, the gap between germline ends came to 15 bases. The CDR3, as DNA: TGTGCCAGCAGTGAACCGGGGCTTCGGGTTAGCACAGATACGCAGTATTTT. This codes for CASSEPGLRVSTDTQYF.

The chain employs TRBV11-2 and TRBJ2-5; D unclear. This CDR3 is 13 amino acids long. The germline V gene encodes CDR1 SGHAT and CDR2 FQNNGV. V was clipped by 1 base and J by 10 bases, with 13 bases between them. CDR3 loop: CASSLVELRRQYF. The CDR3 nucleotides read TGTGCCAGCAGCTTAGTCGAGTTGAGACGCCAGTACTTC.

The chain links TRBV19 to TRBJ2-1; unclear D gene. The CDR3 length is 11 residues. Per germline, CDR1 LNHDA and CDR2 SQIVND (reference sequence). V was trimmed by 5 bases and J by 9 bases, leaving 8 bases between them. CDR3 protein: CASSVTGEQFF. CDR3 DNA: TGTGCCAGTAGTGTCACGGGTGAGCAGTTCTTC. Together with reference TRBV19 and TRBJ2-1, the CDR3 gives the full variable domain: DGGITQSPKYLFRKEGQNVTLSCEQNLNHDAMYWYRQDPGQGLRLIYYSQIVNDFQKGDIAEGYSVSREKKESFPLTVTSAQKNPTAFYLCASSVTGEQFFGPGTRLTVL.

In its sample, this clonotype was seen a few times. V usage is TRBV2 and J usage is TRBJ1-6, with TRBD1 identical over 7 bases. CDR1 is SNHLY, CDR2 FYNNEI, per germline. CDR3 length equals 15 residues. The V and J ends lost 6 bases and 6 bases, in that order; junction bases with no gene match: 8. CDR3 sequence: CASRPGTEPNSPLHF. The CDR3, as DNA: TGTGCCAGCAGGCCCGGGACAGAGCCTAATTCACCCCTCCACTTT. The full variable domain, completed using reference TRBV2 and TRBJ1-6, is EPEVTQTPSHQVTQMGQEVILRCVPISNHLYFYWYRQILGQKVEFLVSFYNNEISEKSEIFDDQFSVERPDGSNFTLKIRSTKLEDSAMYFCASRPGTEPNSPLHFGNGTRLTVT.

This clonotype was recorded at least ten times. The chain has TRBV5-1 and TRBJ2-1; the D is unclear. The CDR3 covers 15 residues. The germline V gene encodes CDR1 SGHRS and CDR2 YFSETQ. Deletions cut 0 bases from V and 4 bases from J, with 11 bases between. CDR3 sequence (DNA): TGCGCCAGCAGCTTGGCCAGGCTAGAATACAATGAGCAGTTCTTC. This codes for CASSLARLEYNEQFF.

The chain uses TRBV7-2 and TRBJ2-7; weak D call: TRBD2 (7 bases). V lost 3 bases, J lost 4 bases, and 10 bases lay in between. This CDR3 is 13 amino acids long. Germline V gene data show CDR1 as SGHTA and CDR2 as FQGNSA. The CDR3 region is CASSLGGRYEQYF. CDR3 coding DNA: TGTGCCAGCAGCTTGGGGGGGCGGTACGAGCAGTACTTC.

This chain joins TRBV5-8 and TRBJ1-1; 11 bases line up with TRBD1. Germline-derived CDR1 and CDR2 are SGHTS and YDEGEE. The CDR3 is 16 residues long. Trimming removed 1 base from V and 6 bases from J; junction bases left unmatched: 8. The CDR3 nucleotides read TGTGCCAGCAGCTTGCAAGGACAGGGGGCAAGTGCTGAAGCTTTCTTT. Translated: CASSLQGQGASAEAFF. Combining the CDR3 with reference TRBV5-8 and TRBJ1-1 gives the whole variable domain EAGVTQSPTHLIKTRGQQATLRCSPISGHTSVYWYQQALGLGLQFLLWYDEGEERNRGNFPPRFSGRQFPNYSSELNVNALELEDSALYLCASSLQGQGASAEAFFGQGTRLTVV.

This clonotype was counted at least ten times. In DNA form, the CDR3 reads TGTGCCAGCCGCGCTCCAGGGGGAGGCAATCAGCCCCAGCATTTT. This codes for CASRAPGGGNQPQHF. The J gene is TRBJ1-5, the V gene TRBV25-1, with 7 bases that match TRBD1. The germline gives CDR1 MGHDK, CDR2 SYGVNS. This CDR3 has 15 residues. J lost 2 bases, V lost 8 bases, and 9 bases had no gene match.